This T cell receptor (beta chain) was documented in a study of CD8 T cells in ankylosing spondylitis. Points from the study as a whole: Certain motif variants had earlier been reported in reactive arthritis synovial fluid and blood. Significantly higher representation of disease-linked clones was reported for matched ankylosing spondylitis synovial fluid. Seemingly characteristic of ankylosing spondylitis blood was a TCR beta motif consisting of eight highly homologous variants.

TCRdb redid the calling of the 5' RACE reads with MiXCR, one entry per CDR3 protein. The table shows approximately 140,000 distinct CDR3 sequences, with 44% occurring only once. Trimming shortened V by 3 bases and J by 6 bases, and 8 bases separated the two germline ends. Germline loops: CDR1 LNHNV, CDR2 YYDKDF (reference sequence). CDR3 length: 13 residues. As regards this clonotype: The antigen remains unidentified.

Sequenced material: synovial fluid, either unsorted or a sorted T cell fraction (not recorded which). This TCR was recovered from a male donor with ankylosing spondylitis. J is TRBJ2-2 and V is TRBV15; no clear D. The CDR3 here is CATSRHNPGELFF. CDR3 coding DNA: TGTGCCACCAGCAGGCATAATCCCGGGGAGCTGTTTTTT.